Presented here are 19 T cell receptor beta chains from one specimen sequenced in a study of blood T cell repertoires in COVID-19 (dated by TCRdb to the early 2020s). The library relied on the immunoSEQ multiplex PCR assay. In TCRdb, the immuneACCESS table is reduced to in-frame sequences with V and J assigned. These tables do not hold every clone; where another copy was compared, an unresolved V gene accounts for under half, and the others remain unexplained. This sample lists over 300,000 clones; roughly 90% were detected once. Approximately 6.5% of the sample lies in the top ten. The sample consisted of peripheral blood. The receptors derive from a young man who had recovered from COVID-19.

The rearrangement joins TRBV6-5 to TRBJ2-5, with 8 bases identical to TRBD1. Unmatched junction bases numbered 7, after V lost 6 bases and J lost 1 base. The CDR3 has 15 residues. CDR1 is MNHEY and CDR2 is SVGAGI in the germline V gene. The CDR3, as DNA: TGTGCCAGCAGCCAGGACAGGGCCATCCAAGAGACCCAGTACTTC. Protein sequence: CASSQDRAIQETQYF.

The CDR3 reads CASSQVTGSATEAFF. The CDR3 DNA sequence: TGTGCCAGCTCGCAGGTGACAGGGTCGGCCACTGAAGCTTTCTTT. The V gene is TRBV18, the J gene TRBJ1-1; 7 nucleotides line up with TRBD1. After removal of 6 bases from V and 4 bases from J, the junction contained 11 bases not matched to a gene. The CDR3 runs to 15 residues. Germline CDR1 and CDR2: KGHSH and LQKENI.

This clone was seen a single time. The chain recombines TRBV9 with TRBJ1-2, with a weak D call TRBD1 (6 bases). Per the germline V gene, CDR1 is SGDLS and CDR2 is YYNGEE. V was cut by 4 bases and J by 6 bases, with 13 bases left in between. This CDR3 comprises 13 residues. CDR3 DNA sequence: TGTGCCAGCAGCTCCCAGGGGCCCGATGGCTACACCTTC. Encoded protein: CASSSQGPDGYTF.

The chain employs TRBV29-1 and TRBJ2-6; D perhaps matches TRBD1 (6 bases). CDR1 is SQVTM and CDR2 is ANQGSEA in the germline V gene. V dropped 0 bases and J dropped 2 bases, with 14 bases sitting between them. The CDR3 runs 17 residues. DNA for the CDR3: TGCAGCGTTGAAGATCTCAGGGGTCAAGCTGGGGCCAACGTCCTGACTTTC. This translates into CSVEDLRGQAGANVLTF.

V and J are TRBV6-1 and TRBJ2-5; D is undetermined. The CDR3 has 16 amino acids. CDR1 MNHNS and CDR2 SASEGT come from the germline V gene. Trimming stripped 3 bases from V and 5 bases from J, with 19 bases between. The CDR3 sequence: CASSEGDMAYAETQYF. The CDR3 DNA reads as TGTGCCAGCAGTGAGGGCGACATGGCATACGCGGAGACCCAGTACTTC.

The V gene is TRBV27, the J gene TRBJ1-3, with 10 bases matching TRBD1. The germline V gene encodes CDR1 MNHEY and CDR2 SMNVEV (reference sequence). The CDR3 runs to 20 residues. V shed 3 bases and J 4 bases; nucleotides not matched to a gene: 18. CDR3 in DNA: TGTGCCAGCAGTTTCCTCCCCCGGGACAGGGGAATATATGTCGGAAACACCATATATTTT. Protein sequence: CASSFLPRDRGIYVGNTIYF.

This clone was detected only once. The chain uses TRBV6-1 and TRBJ2-1, with TRBD2 matching 9 bases. Losses at the gene ends were 1 base for V and 3 bases for J; bases not matched to a gene: 4. Per the germline V gene, CDR1 is MNHNS and CDR2 is SASEGT. CDR3 size: 16 residues. As DNA, the CDR3 is TGTGCCAGCAGTGAAGAGGCTAGCGGGATCTACAATGAGCAGTTCTTC. This translates into CASSEEASGIYNEQFF.

V and J are TRBV15 and TRBJ1-2; unclear D gene. CDR3 length: 13 amino acids. CDR1 is LNHNV and CDR2 is YYDKDF in the germline V gene (reference sequence). Trimming took off 1 base at V and 3 bases at J, with 6 bases between the two ends. In nucleotides, the CDR3 is TGTGCCACCAGCAGAGTGAGGTACTATGGCTACACCTTC. Translating gives CATSRVRYYGYTF.

The rearrangement links TRBV19 to TRBJ1-5, with D possibly being TRBD1 (6 bases). Trimming took 6 bases from V and 2 from J, leaving 14 bases between them. The CDR3 sequence is 15 residues long. Germline CDR1 LNHDA, CDR2 SQIVND (reference sequence). The CDR3 DNA sequence: TGTGCCAGTAGCACAGGGATTTTACGCAATCAGCCCCAGCATTTT. Protein: CASSTGILRNQPQHF.

The chain links TRBV6-5 to TRBJ2-3, with TRBD1 matching over 10 bases. With V trimmed by 7 bases and J by 4 bases, 8 bases remained unmatched. The CDR3 loop spans 15 amino acids. Germline V gene lookup returns CDR1 MNHEY and CDR2 SVGAGI. CDR3 amino acids: CASTARGTGADTQYF. As DNA, the CDR3 is TGTGCCAGCACCGCCCGCGGGACAGGGGCAGATACGCAGTATTTT.

V usage is TRBV7-9 and J usage is TRBJ2-2; D perhaps matches TRBD2 (5 bases). The CDR3 loop spans 13 amino acids. The germline gives CDR1 SEHNR, CDR2 FQNEAQ (reference sequence). V gave up 3 bases and J gave up 13 bases, with 15 bases separating them. CDR3 in amino acids: CASSLKGAVVLFF. CDR3 in DNA: TGTGCCAGCAGCTTGAAAGGAGCGGTCGTGCTGTTTTTT.

The CDR3 loop is CASSTPTKALPPTNYGYTF. In DNA form, the CDR3 reads TGTGCCAGCAGCACCCCGACAAAGGCCCTTCCTCCAACTAACTATGGCTACACCTTC. The chain couples TRBV7-9 to TRBJ1-2; D not resolved. Deletions cut 5 bases from V and 0 bases from J, with 25 bases between. The germline V gene encodes CDR1 SEHNR and CDR2 FQNEAQ (reference sequence). The CDR3 sequence is 19 residues long.

V and J are TRBV20-1 and TRBJ2-7; D perhaps matches TRBD1 (6 bases). Germline CDR1 DFQATT, CDR2 SNEGSKA (reference sequence). The CDR3 totals 13 residues. Trimming took 5 bases from V and 6 from J, leaving 17 bases between them. The CDR3 here is CSACGQGKTEQYF. CDR3 bases: TGCAGTGCTTGTGGCCAGGGGAAGACCGAGCAGTACTTC.

The chain links TRBV7-2 to TRBJ2-5, with 7 bases identical to TRBD2. There are 14 residues in the CDR3. The V and J ends lost 7 bases and 5 bases, in that order; junction bases with no gene match: 10. Germline V CDR1 and CDR2: SGHTA, FQGNSA. The CDR3 coding sequence is TGTGCCAGCACCAAGGACAACGGGAGGGAGACCCAGTACTTC. Protein: CASTKDNGRETQYF.

As regards this clone: One end of the junction varies from germline; a read error may be responsible. The rearrangement links TRBV5-6 to TRBJ2-1, with 10 bases aligning to TRBD2. The CDR3 totals 11 residues. Germline CDR1 SGHDT, CDR2 YYEEEE. DNA for the CDR3: TGTGCCAGCAGCCTTAGCGGGAGGATGCTCTTC. Translating it yields CASSLSGRMLF.

This clone appeared a single time. The chain couples TRBV19 to TRBJ1-2, with D tentatively TRBD1 (5 bases). The CDR3 totals 13 residues. V lost 6 bases and J 4 bases, leaving 12 bases between the germline ends. From germline, CDR1 is LNHDA and CDR2 SQIVND (reference sequence). CDR3 amino acids: CASRRDLSYGYTF. The CDR3 nucleotides read TGTGCCAGTAGGCGGGACCTTAGCTATGGCTACACCTTC.

The J gene is TRBJ1-2, the V gene TRBV6-2 or TRBV6-3, with a weak D call TRBD1 (6 bases). From germline, CDR1 is MNHEY and CDR2 SVGEGT. The V end lost 6 bases, the J end lost 7 bases, and 9 bases lay between the germline ends. The CDR3 totals 11 residues. CDR3 sequence reads: CASSRDTGYTF. The CDR3 region has the DNA TGTGCCAGCAGCCGGGACACTGGCTACACCTTC.

Notes on this clone: Different DNA sequences within this sample yield the same CDR3. This rearrangement joins TRBV27 to TRBJ2-1, with D possibly TRBD2 on 7 matching bases. This CDR3 is built from 14 residues. With 2 bases removed from V and 4 bases from J, the gap between germline ends came to 9 bases. Germline CDR1 MNHEY, CDR2 SMNVEV (reference sequence). The CDR3 DNA sequence: TGTGCCAGCAGTTTAGCGGGGGCATACAATGAGCAGTTCTTC. This codes for CASSLAGAYNEQFF.

The V and J genes are TRBV30 and TRBJ1-5; D remains unclear. Trimming cost V 0 bases and J 5 bases, with 8 bases left between them. Germline assignment: CDR1 GTSNPN and CDR2 SVGIG (reference sequence). CDR3 length: 13 residues. CDR3 residues: CAWSVLAYQPQHF. As DNA, the CDR3 is TGTGCCTGGAGTGTACTCGCTTATCAGCCCCAGCATTTT.